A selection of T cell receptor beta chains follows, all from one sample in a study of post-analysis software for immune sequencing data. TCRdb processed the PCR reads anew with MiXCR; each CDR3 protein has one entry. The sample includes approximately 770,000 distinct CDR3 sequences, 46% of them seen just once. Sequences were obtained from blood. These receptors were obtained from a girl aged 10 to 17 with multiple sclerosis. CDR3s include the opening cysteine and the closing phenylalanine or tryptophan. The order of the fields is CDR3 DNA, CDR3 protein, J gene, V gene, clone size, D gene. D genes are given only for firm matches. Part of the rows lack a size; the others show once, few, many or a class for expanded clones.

TGCAGTGCTAGAGATCGACTAGCGGGGTACAATGAGCAGTTCTTC | CSARDRLAGYNEQFF | TRBJ2-1 | TRBV20-1 | . | TRBD2
TGTGCCAGCAGCACCAACAGGGGAAGCTACGAGCAGTACTTC | CASSTNRGSYEQYF | TRBJ2-7 | TRBV7-9 | few | TRBD1
TGCAGTGCTAGTACGTCGGGACAGGGAGCGGAGACCCAGTACTTC | CSASTSGQGAETQYF | TRBJ2-5 | TRBV20-1 | few | TRBD1
TGTGCCAGCAGCTTAAGGTGGGCTTACCAAGAGACCCAGTACTTC | CASSLRWAYQETQYF | TRBJ2-5 | TRBV7-8 | . | .
TGCAGCGTTGAAACAGGGGCCGGCTATGGCTACACCTTC | CSVETGAGYGYTF | TRBJ1-2 | TRBV29-1 | . | TRBD1
TGTGCCAGCAGTGAGGGTGGCAGGGAGTATGAGCCCCAGCATTTT | CASSEGGREYEPQHF | TRBJ1-5 | TRBV27 | . | .
TGCAGTGCGAGATCCGAACTGGGGAGGGAGTTCTTC | CSARSELGREFF | TRBJ2-1 | TRBV20-1 | . | TRBD2
TGCGCCAGCAGCCAAGATAACGCGGGAACAGATACGCAGTATTTT | CASSQDNAGTDTQYF | TRBJ2-3 | TRBV4-3 | . | .
TGTGCCAGCAGCGTAGGCAGCCGTTCCTACGAGCAGTACTTC | CASSVGSRSYEQYF | TRBJ2-7 | TRBV9 | . | .
TGTGCCAGCAGTTATATCGGGAGGACTAACTATGGCTACACCTTC | CASSYIGRTNYGYTF | TRBJ1-2 | TRBV6-5 | . | .
TGTGCCAGCAGAGATAGCGGGATAAGTACCGGGGAGCTGTTTTTT | CASRDSGISTGELFF | TRBJ2-2 | TRBV7-9 | . | TRBD2
TGTGCCAGCAGTTACTCGAGGGCCAGCGGGAGTAACGCAGATACGCAGTATTTT | CASSYSRASGSNADTQYF | TRBJ2-3 | TRBV6-2/TRBV6-3 | few | TRBD2
TGCAGTGTACCTGCGAGAGGGATAGGCAATCAGCCCCAGCATTTT | CSVPARGIGNQPQHF | TRBJ1-5 | TRBV20-1 | . | .
TGTGCCACCATACGGGGGAGTATCCACGAAAAACTGTTTTTT | CATIRGSIHEKLFF | TRBJ1-4 | TRBV24-1 | . | .
TGTGCCAGCAGCACGGTGAGCACAGATACGCAGTATTTT | CASSTVSTDTQYF | TRBJ2-3 | TRBV12-3/TRBV12-4 | . | .
TGTGCCAGCAGTGAATCGCGGGTGACCTACAATGAGCAGTTCTTC | CASSESRVTYNEQFF | TRBJ2-1 | TRBV25-1 | . | .
TGTGCCAGCAGCTTAGCAGTGACAGGGGTCAATGAGCAGTTCTTC | CASSLAVTGVNEQFF | TRBJ2-1 | TRBV7-8 | . | TRBD1
TGCAGTGCTAGACGCTTGGGGGGGTTTGAAGAGACCCAGTACTTC | CSARRLGGFEETQYF | TRBJ2-5 | TRBV20-1 | . | TRBD2
TGTGCCAGCAGTAAGGGGACAGAAAAAAACATTCAGTACTTC | CASSKGTEKNIQYF | TRBJ2-4 | TRBV3-1 | . | TRBD1
TGCGCCAGCAGCTTGTTTATTTTCGGCAAATTGGAGGCCCAGTACTTC | CASSLFIFGKLEAQYF | TRBJ2-7 | TRBV5-1 | . | .
TGTGCCAGCAGCCAAACAGGGGAGGGGGGCTACACCTTC | CASSQTGEGGYTF | TRBJ1-2 | TRBV4-2 | few | TRBD1
TGCAGTGCTAAAGATGCCAGTACCTACAATGAGCAGTTCTTC | CSAKDASTYNEQFF | TRBJ2-1 | TRBV20-1 | . | .
TGTGCCAGCAGCCCCGAATGGGACAAGACCTACGAGCAGTACTTC | CASSPEWDKTYEQYF | TRBJ2-7 | TRBV14 | . | .
TGTGCCACCAGTGGCACCCACTACGAGCAGTACTTC | CATSGTHYEQYF | TRBJ2-7 | TRBV25-1 | . | .
TGTGCCAGCATCGGGGCCCCAGGGGAGCAGTACTTC | CASIGAPGEQYF | TRBJ2-7 | TRBV6-5 | . | .
TGTGCCAGCAGTACGACAGTCAACTATGGCTACACCTTC | CASSTTVNYGYTF | TRBJ1-2 | TRBV12-3/TRBV12-4 | . | .
TGCAGCGTTGAACCTCAGGGGTTTGGGGATGGCTACACCTTC | CSVEPQGFGDGYTF | TRBJ1-2 | TRBV29-1 | . | .
TGCAGTGCTACGAAGGGGGCTAGCGCCGGGGAGCTGTTTTTT | CSATKGASAGELFF | TRBJ2-2 | TRBV20-1 | . | .
TGTGCCACCAGTAAGGATTCGGGCCCGAACTATGGCTACACCTTC | CATSKDSGPNYGYTF | TRBJ1-2 | TRBV15 | . | .
TGTGCCAGCAGGCAACAGGGAACGGCCTACGAGCAGTACTTC | CASRQQGTAYEQYF | TRBJ2-7 | TRBV27 | few | .
TGTGCCAGCAGCTTTCTTGGGAGTTGGGAGCAGTACTTC | CASSFLGSWEQYF | TRBJ2-7 | TRBV5-8 | few | .
TGCAGTGCTAGTACCCTAGCGGGAGGATCCTACAATGAGCAGTTCTTC | CSASTLAGGSYNEQFF | TRBJ2-1 | TRBV20-1 | . | TRBD2
TGTGCCAGCAGCCAAGCGGCTAGCGGGAGTAATGAGCAGTTCTTC | CASSQAASGSNEQFF | TRBJ2-1 | TRBV4-2 | . | TRBD2
TGTGCCAGCAGCCCAAGTAGCTATGAGCAGTTCTTC | CASSPSSYEQFF | TRBJ2-1 | TRBV11-3 | few | .
TGTGCCAGCAGTCCAGGACAGGGAGTAAACGAGCAGTACTTC | CASSPGQGVNEQYF | TRBJ2-7 | TRBV27 | few | TRBD1
TGTGCCAGCAGTCCCCGGCAGGTAACCTACGAGCAGTACTTC | CASSPRQVTYEQYF | TRBJ2-7 | TRBV2 | . | .
TGTGCCAGTAGTGGGGATTATGGGGGCGGAGAGACCCAGTACTTC | CASSGDYGGGETQYF | TRBJ2-5 | TRBV25-1 | . | .
TGTGCCTGGAGTGTGGGGCAGGGGGATGGCTACACCTTC | CAWSVGQGDGYTF | TRBJ1-2 | TRBV30 | . | TRBD1
TGTGCCAGCAGCCGACAGGGGATAAGGACTGAAGCTTTCTTT | CASSRQGIRTEAFF | TRBJ1-1 | TRBV27 | . | TRBD1
TGTGCCAGCAGCTTAGGGTTTCCGTATAGCAATCAGCCCCAGCATTTT | CASSLGFPYSNQPQHF | TRBJ1-5 | TRBV7-8 | . | .
TGCAGCGTGTGGACAGGGAGTTCCTACGAGCAGTACTTC | CSVWTGSSYEQYF | TRBJ2-7 | TRBV29-1 | . | TRBD1
TGTGCCAGCAGTTGGGTAGCGGGAGGGCCGGGAAATGAGCAGTTCTTC | CASSWVAGGPGNEQFF | TRBJ2-1 | TRBV27 | few | TRBD2
TGTGCCAGCAGTTACTCGCTCCCCGGGCTAGCGCAATACAATGAGCAGTTCTTC | CASSYSLPGLAQYNEQFF | TRBJ2-1 | TRBV6-5 | . | .
TGCGCCAGCAGCCAGGGTCGACTAGGTGCCTACGAGCAGTACTTC | CASSQGRLGAYEQYF | TRBJ2-7 | TRBV4-3 | . | .
TGTGCCAGCAGTTTCCCGTTGCGGGAGAGCTCCTACGAGCAGTACTTC | CASSFPLRESSYEQYF | TRBJ2-7 | TRBV28 | few | TRBD2
TGTGCCAGCAGTTACAGCGGACTAGCGGGAACGGTTGAGCAGTTCTTC | CASSYSGLAGTVEQFF | TRBJ2-1 | TRBV6-5 | few | TRBD2
TGTGCCAGCAGCCAAGTTGGAGGGAGCACAGATACGCAGTATTTT | CASSQVGGSTDTQYF | TRBJ2-3 | TRBV3-1 | few | .
TGTGCCAGCAGCAAGGGACAGGGAGAGACCCAGTACTTC | CASSKGQGETQYF | TRBJ2-5 | TRBV6-6 | . | TRBD1
TGTGCCAGCAGCCCAGACAGGATGTTAGACAATGAGCAGTTCTTC | CASSPDRMLDNEQFF | TRBJ2-1 | TRBV7-9 | few | .
TGCGCCAGCAGCTTGGCCCCGGAAAATGAGCAGTTCTTC | CASSLAPENEQFF | TRBJ2-1 | TRBV5-1 | . | .